This is a list of T cell receptor beta chains from one sample in a study of blood T cell repertoires in COVID-19. Using immunoSEQ multiplex PCR, the repertoire was profiled, and TCRdb retains in-frame clones only, with some absent. The sample shows some 110,000 clones, less than 80% of them seen only once. Sequenced: peripheral blood. These receptor sequences come from a man older than 75 with COVID-19, enrolled during active disease. The CDR3 runs from the conserved cysteine through the conserved F or W. The order of the fields is V gene, D gene, J gene, CDR3 protein. D genes are given only for firm matches.

TRBV4-3	TRBD1	TRBJ2-5	CASSEGRTGSLGEETQYF
TRBV2	NA	TRBJ2-1	CASSASFNEQFF
TRBV6-1	TRBD1	TRBJ2-5	CASSETGGRETQYF
TRBV18	NA	TRBJ1-1	CASSPDQGLNTEAFF
TRBV29-1	NA	TRBJ2-7	CSVVSPFYEQYF
TRBV9	TRBD2	TRBJ2-3	CASSVEPSGRNTDTQYF
TRBV5-1	TRBD2	TRBJ2-5	CASSLGTSGVQETQYF
TRBV11-2	NA	TRBJ2-1	CASSSFHEQFF
TRBV6-6	TRBD2	TRBJ2-1	CASSYLGLADNEQFF
TRBV2	NA	TRBJ1-1	CATSVGDTEAFF
TRBV2	NA	TRBJ1-1	CASSGMRSNTEAFF
TRBV2	TRBD1	TRBJ1-2	CASSVDRVRGYTF
TRBV18	TRBD2	TRBJ2-1	CASSPPGLAGKNEQFF